This T cell receptor (beta chain) appears in the sequencing data of a study of shared clonotypes between healthy human individuals. Study-wide points: In contrast to clonotypes shared by all four donors, non-shared clonotypes had lower generation probabilities. Clonotype sharing among donors likely depends on sequencing depth.

About this clone: Antigen specificity is unknown.

With 7 bases clipped from V and 5 bases from J, the junction kept 13 bases outside the gene matches. CDR3 length: 15 residues. The V gene's germline CDR1 is KGHSH and CDR2 LQKENI. Some clones are missing from TCRdb's copy, which holds only in-frame ones; the method was immunoSEQ multiplex PCR. The sample carries over 2 million clones, roughly 92% recorded once. The V gene is TRBV18, the J gene TRBJ1-1, with 7 bases matching TRBD1. Sample: naive CD4+ T cells from PBMCs. Documented subset: CD45RA+ positively selected. The TCR originated in a man aged 18 to 30 in good health. Some clones in this sample may be carry-over from other donors' samples. The CDR3 spells CASWNRGDRGTEAFF. CDR3 nucleotides: TGTGCCAGCTGGAACAGGGGCGATCGGGGAACTGAAGCTTTCTTT. Based on the CDR3 plus reference TRBV18 and TRBJ1-1, the full variable domain is NAGVMQNPRHLVRRRGQEARLRCSPMKGHSHVYWYRQLPEEGLKFMVYLQKENIIDESGMPKERFSAEFPKEGPSILRIQQVVRGDSAAYFCASWNRGDRGTEAFFGQGTRLTVV.